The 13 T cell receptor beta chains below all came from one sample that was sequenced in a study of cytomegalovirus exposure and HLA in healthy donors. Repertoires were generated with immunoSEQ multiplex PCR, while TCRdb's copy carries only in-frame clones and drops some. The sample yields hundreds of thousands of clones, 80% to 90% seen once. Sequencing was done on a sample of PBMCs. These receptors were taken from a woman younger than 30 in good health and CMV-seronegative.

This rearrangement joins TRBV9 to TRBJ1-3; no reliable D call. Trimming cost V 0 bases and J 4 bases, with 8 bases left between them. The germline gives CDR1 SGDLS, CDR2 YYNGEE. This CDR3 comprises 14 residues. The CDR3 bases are TGTGCCAGCAGCGTAGGAATAGCCGGAAACACCATATATTTT. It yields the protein CASSVGIAGNTIYF.

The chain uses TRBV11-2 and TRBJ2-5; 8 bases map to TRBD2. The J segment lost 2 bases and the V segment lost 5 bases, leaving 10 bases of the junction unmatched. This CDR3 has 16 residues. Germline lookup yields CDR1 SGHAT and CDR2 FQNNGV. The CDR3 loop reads CASSRGSGSYQETQYF. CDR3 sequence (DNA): TGTGCCAGCAGCCGAGGAAGCGGGAGCTATCAAGAGACCCAGTACTTC. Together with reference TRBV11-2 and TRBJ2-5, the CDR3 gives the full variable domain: EAGVAQSPRYKIIEKRQSVAFWCNPISGHATLYWYQQILGQGPKLLIQFQNNGVVDDSQLPKDRFSAERLKGVDSTLKIQPAKLEDSAVYLCASSRGSGSYQETQYFGPGTRLLVL.

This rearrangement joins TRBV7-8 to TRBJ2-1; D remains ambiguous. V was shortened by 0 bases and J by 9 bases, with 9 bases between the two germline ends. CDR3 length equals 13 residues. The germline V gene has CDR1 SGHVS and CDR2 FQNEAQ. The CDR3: CASSLARESEQFF. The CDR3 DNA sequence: TGTGCCAGCAGCTTAGCGCGAGAAAGTGAGCAGTTCTTC.

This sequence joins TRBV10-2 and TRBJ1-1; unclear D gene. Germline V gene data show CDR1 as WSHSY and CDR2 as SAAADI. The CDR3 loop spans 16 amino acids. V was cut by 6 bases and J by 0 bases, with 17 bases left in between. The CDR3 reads CASRYETGSMNTEAFF. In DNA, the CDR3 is TGCGCCAGCAGGTATGAAACGGGTAGCATGAACACTGAAGCTTTCTTT.

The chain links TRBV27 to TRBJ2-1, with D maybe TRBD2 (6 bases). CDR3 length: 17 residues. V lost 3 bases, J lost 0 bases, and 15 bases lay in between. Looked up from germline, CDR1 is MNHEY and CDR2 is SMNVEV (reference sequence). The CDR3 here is CASSLKGLVSSYNEQFF. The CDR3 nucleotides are TGTGCCAGCAGTTTGAAGGGACTTGTAAGCTCCTACAATGAGCAGTTCTTC.

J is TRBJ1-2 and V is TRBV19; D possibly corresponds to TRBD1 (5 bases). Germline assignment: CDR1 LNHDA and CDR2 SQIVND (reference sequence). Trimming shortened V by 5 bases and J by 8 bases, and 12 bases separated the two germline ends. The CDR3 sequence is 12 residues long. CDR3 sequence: CASSVGLIGYTF. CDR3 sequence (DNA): TGTGCCAGTAGTGTGGGACTTATAGGCTACACCTTC.

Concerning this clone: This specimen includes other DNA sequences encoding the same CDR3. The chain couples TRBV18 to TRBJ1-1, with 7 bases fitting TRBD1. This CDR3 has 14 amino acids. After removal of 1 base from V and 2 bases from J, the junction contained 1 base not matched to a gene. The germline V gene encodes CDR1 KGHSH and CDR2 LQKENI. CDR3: CASSPRTGNTEAFF. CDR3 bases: TGTGCCAGCTCACCACGGACAGGTAACACTGAAGCTTTCTTT. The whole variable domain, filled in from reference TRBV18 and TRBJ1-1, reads NAGVMQNPRHLVRRRGQEARLRCSPMKGHSHVYWYRQLPEEGLKFMVYLQKENIIDESGMPKERFSAEFPKEGPSILRIQQVVRGDSAAYFCASSPRTGNTEAFFGQGTRLTVV.

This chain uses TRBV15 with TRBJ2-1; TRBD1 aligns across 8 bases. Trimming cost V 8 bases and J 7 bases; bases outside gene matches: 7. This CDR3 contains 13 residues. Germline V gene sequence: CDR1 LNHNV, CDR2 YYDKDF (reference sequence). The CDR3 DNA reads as TGTGCCACCTCGGGACAGGTAGAGAATGAGCAGTTCTTC. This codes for CATSGQVENEQFF.

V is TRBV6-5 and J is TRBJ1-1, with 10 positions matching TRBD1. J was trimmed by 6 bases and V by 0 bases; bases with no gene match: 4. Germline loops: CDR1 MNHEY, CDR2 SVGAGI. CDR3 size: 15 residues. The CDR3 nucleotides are TGTGCCAGCAGTTACTCAAGGACAGGGGGGCCTGAAGCTTTCTTT. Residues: CASSYSRTGGPEAFF.

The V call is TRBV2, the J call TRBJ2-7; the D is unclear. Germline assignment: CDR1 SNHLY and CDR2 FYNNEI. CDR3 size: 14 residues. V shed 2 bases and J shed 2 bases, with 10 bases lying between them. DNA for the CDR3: TGTGCCAGCAGTGAATCTTCCCCCCCCTACGAGCAGTACTTC. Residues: CASSESSPPYEQYF.

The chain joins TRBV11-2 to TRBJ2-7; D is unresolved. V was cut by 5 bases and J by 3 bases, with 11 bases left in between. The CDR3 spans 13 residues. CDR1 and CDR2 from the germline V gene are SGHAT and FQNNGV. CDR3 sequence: CASSLEQIYEQYF. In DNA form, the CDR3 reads TGTGCCAGCAGCCTTGAACAAATCTACGAGCAGTACTTC.

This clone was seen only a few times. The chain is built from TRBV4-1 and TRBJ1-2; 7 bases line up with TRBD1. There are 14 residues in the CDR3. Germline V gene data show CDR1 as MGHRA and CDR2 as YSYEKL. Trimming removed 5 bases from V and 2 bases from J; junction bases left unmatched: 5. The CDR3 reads CASSEPTGNYGYTF. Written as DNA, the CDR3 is TGCGCCAGCAGCGAACCGACAGGGAACTATGGCTACACCTTC.

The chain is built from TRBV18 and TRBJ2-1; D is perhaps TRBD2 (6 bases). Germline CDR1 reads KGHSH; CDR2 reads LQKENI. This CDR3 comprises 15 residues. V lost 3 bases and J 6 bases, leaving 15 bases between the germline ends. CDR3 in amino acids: CASSPRTQRANEQFF. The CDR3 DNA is TGTGCCAGCTCACCTCGGACGCAGCGGGCCAATGAGCAGTTCTTC.